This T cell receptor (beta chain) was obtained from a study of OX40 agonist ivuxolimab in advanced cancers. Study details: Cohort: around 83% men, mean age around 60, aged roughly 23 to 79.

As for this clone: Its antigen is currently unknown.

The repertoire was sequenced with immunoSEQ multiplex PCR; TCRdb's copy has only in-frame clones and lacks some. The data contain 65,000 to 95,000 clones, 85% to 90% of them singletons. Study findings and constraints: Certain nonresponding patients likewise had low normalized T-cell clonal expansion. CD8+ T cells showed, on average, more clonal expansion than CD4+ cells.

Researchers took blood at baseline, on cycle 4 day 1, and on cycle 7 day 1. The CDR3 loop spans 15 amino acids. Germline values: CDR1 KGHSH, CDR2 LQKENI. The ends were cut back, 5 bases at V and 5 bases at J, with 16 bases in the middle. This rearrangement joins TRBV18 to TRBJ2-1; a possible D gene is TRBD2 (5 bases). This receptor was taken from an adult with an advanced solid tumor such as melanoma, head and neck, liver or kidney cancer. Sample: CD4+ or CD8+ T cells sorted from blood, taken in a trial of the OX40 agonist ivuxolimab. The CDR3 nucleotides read TGTGCCAGCTCAAACCGGGGTCGGCAGGACAATGAGCAGTTCTTC. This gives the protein CASSNRGRQDNEQFF.